The 28 T cell receptor beta chains below come from one sample, sequenced in a study of tumor-infiltrating lymphocytes in primary liver carcinoma. Unsorted bulk tissue (roughly 20-34 mg) underwent RNA and DNA co-extraction. The authors made TCR beta cDNA from approximately 500 ng total RNA with a constant-region primer. Amplification in three nested multiplex PCR rounds with slightly modified ARM-PCR gave rise to TCR beta libraries. Researchers ran the first two PCR rounds for roughly 10 cycles each with TRBV1-TRBV30 forward primers and a C-beta reverse primer. Using its own MiXCR run on the multiplex PCR reads, TCRdb lists one record per CDR3 protein. The sample yields about 110,000 distinct CDR3 sequences, 60% to 70% seen once. Sequenced material: liver tumor tissue from sampling region 1. Subset specified: tumor region T1, superior pole. The receptors stem from a woman aged 55-70 years with primary liver carcinoma and hepatitis B virus infection.

For this clonotype: A read error may be the cause here, since a much bigger clone is one base away. The CDR3 loop reads CGVAGTSGRWGEQYF. In DNA form, the CDR3 reads TGCGGCGTCGCCGGGACTAGCGGGAGATGGGGCGAGCAGTACTTC. V and J are TRBV29-1 and TRBJ2-7; TRBD2 matches at 14 bases. Germline V gene data show CDR1 as SQVTM and CDR2 as ANQGSEA. This CDR3 contains 15 residues.

Regarding this clonotype: Since a much larger clone is just one base distant, this may be a read error. The chain has TRBV5-1 and TRBJ2-7, with 10 bases matching TRBD2. The germline V gene encodes CDR1 SGHRS and CDR2 YFSETQ. This CDR3 has 14 residues. The V segment lost 2 bases and the J segment 3 bases; nucleotides outside the gene matches: 2. The CDR3 region has the DNA TGCGCCAGCAGCTTACTAGCGGGGAACTACGAGCAGTACTTC. As protein: CASSLLAGNYEQYF.

This clonotype was observed a handful of times. This sequence joins TRBV5-1 and TRBJ2-5; no clear D. The CDR3 is 15 amino acids. Deletions cut 4 bases from V and 2 bases from J, with 15 bases between. Germline lookup yields CDR1 SGHRS and CDR2 YFSETQ. The CDR3 sequence is CASSPGSGRQETQYF. The CDR3 coding sequence is TGCGCCAGCAGCCCCGGAAGTGGCAGACAAGAGACCCAGTACTTC.

For this clonotype: A read error may account for a junction end that differs from germline. J is TRBJ2-7 and V is TRBV5-1; 8 nucleotides match TRBD2. Germline CDR1 is SGHRS and CDR2 is YFSETQ. The CDR3 length is 14 residues. The CDR3 reads CAISLSAGVSEQYF. CDR3 nucleotide sequence: TGCGCCATCAGCTTATCAGCGGGAGTGAGCGAGCAGTACTTC.

There are a few counts of this clonotype. Being one base from a much bigger clone, this may be a read error. The V and J genes are TRBV7-8 and TRBJ1-3; tentative D call: TRBD1 (5 bases). CDR1 SGHVS and CDR2 FQNEAQ come from the germline V gene. There are 15 residues in the CDR3. This chain's CDR3 is CASSFSQGPGDTIYF. The CDR3 DNA is TGTGCCAGCAGCTTCTCTCAGGGACCTGGAGACACCATATATTTT.

In its sample, this clonotype was seen a few times. A much more abundant neighbour one base away suggests this may be a read error. The chain combines TRBV29-1 with TRBJ2-1; 8 positions agree with TRBD2. This CDR3 has 14 residues. V shed 4 bases and J 9 bases; nucleotides not matched to a gene: 11. Germline V gives CDR1 SQVTM, CDR2 ANQGSEA. The CDR3 protein is CSVGGAGVVCEQFF. CDR3 nucleotides: TGCAGCGTTGGTGGAGCGGGAGTGGTGTGTGAGCAGTTCTTC.

Concerning this clonotype: This may arise from a read error, as a much more abundant clone is one base away. The J gene is TRBJ2-7, the V gene TRBV4-2; D uncertain. Per the germline V gene, CDR1 is LGHNA and CDR2 is YNFKEQ. Trimming cost V 4 bases and J 5 bases, with 15 bases left between them. The CDR3 sequence is 14 residues long. CDR3 DNA sequence: TGTGCCAGCAGCCGATCGGCAATTAACGACGAGCAGTACTTC. It translates to CASSRSAINDEQYF.

The chain links TRBV28 to TRBJ2-1; D tentatively reads TRBD1 or TRBD2 (6 bases each). This CDR3 comprises 12 residues. With 6 bases removed from V and 14 bases from J, the gap between germline ends came to 17 bases. CDR1 MDHEN and CDR2 SYDVKM come from the germline V gene. CDR3: CASSRGSGEEFF. Written as DNA, the CDR3 is TGTGCCAGCAGCAGGGGATCGGGGGAGGAGTTCTTC. The variable domain in full, completed from reference TRBV28 and TRBJ2-1, reads DVKVTQSSRYLVKRTGEKVFLECVQDMDHENMFWYRQDPGLGLRLIYFSYDVKMKEKGDIPEGYSVSREKKERFSLILESASTNQTSMYLCASSRGSGEEFFGPGTRLTVL.

Worth noting for this clonotype: This may come from a read error, since a much larger clone is one base off. The chain carries TRBV6-5 and TRBJ2-2; D possibly matches TRBD1 or TRBD2 (5 bases each). This CDR3 region has 14 residues. Looked up from germline, CDR1 is MNHEY and CDR2 is SVGAGI. The CDR3 is CANSYSKGRGELFF. Here the CDR3 DNA reads TGTGCCAACAGTTACTCAAAGGGACGAGGGGAGCTGTTTTTT.

This clonotype was recorded at least ten times. The V call is TRBV5-6, the J call TRBJ1-4, with 12 nucleotides matching TRBD1. Trimming cost V 1 base and J 0 bases; bases outside gene matches: 4. This CDR3 spans 18 amino acids. CDR1 is SGHDT, CDR2 YYEEEE, per germline. The CDR3 spells CASSLMGQGAATNEKLFF. Here the CDR3 DNA reads TGTGCCAGCAGCTTGATGGGACAGGGGGCGGCAACTAATGAAAAACTGTTTTTT.

This clonotype was recorded a few times. Given a much more abundant clone one base away, this may be a read error. This likely comes from a read error, as the CDR3 has no conserved phenylalanine or tryptophan at its end. The chain carries TRBV4-1 and TRBJ2-7; D tentatively fits TRBD1 or TRBD2 (5 bases each). V was trimmed by 3 bases and J by 6 bases, leaving 12 bases between them. Germline V gene data show CDR1 as MGHRA and CDR2 as YSYEKL. This CDR3 region has 13 residues. The CDR3, as DNA: TGCGCCAGCAGCCAGCTCAGGGAGCTCGAGCAGTACCTC. It yields the protein CASSQLRELEQYL.

Of note for this clonotype: This may stem from a read error, because a much larger clone lies one nucleotide away. V gene TRBV12-3 or TRBV12-4 combines with J gene TRBJ2-3; 10 positions agree with TRBD2. J gave up 8 bases and V 9 bases, and 8 bases lay outside the gene matches. The CDR3 is 13 amino acids. CDR3: CASLQREGGTQYF. Written as DNA, the CDR3 is TGTGCCAGTCTCCAGCGGGAGGGGGGTACGCAGTATTTT.

This clonotype has just one count. A much more abundant neighbour one base away suggests this may be a read error. V is TRBV6-1 and J is TRBJ2-1, with D perhaps matching TRBD1 (6 bases). From germline, CDR1 is MNHNS and CDR2 SASEGT. The CDR3 covers 16 residues. Here the CDR3 reads CASSALGDNSYNEHFF. CDR3 coding DNA: TGTGCCAGCAGTGCCTTGGGGGACAACTCCTACAATGAGCACTTCTTC.

The CDR3 coding sequence is TGCGCCAGCGGCCCCCCAGGGCGGGTTAACACTGAAGCTTTCTTT. Translated: CASGPPGRVNTEAFF. The genes are TRBV4-1 and TRBJ1-1; TRBD1 is a possible D gene (5 bases). Trimming removed 8 bases at V and 2 bases at J, with 18 bases between. Germline V lookup: CDR1 MGHRA, CDR2 YSYEKL. The CDR3 has 15 amino acids.

Of note for this clonotype: It may be a read error: a sequence one base away is much more abundant. This chain joins TRBV6-1 and TRBJ1-5, with TRBD1 matching over 8 bases. The V and J ends lost 5 bases and 2 bases, in that order; junction bases with no gene match: 5. The CDR3 loop spans 15 amino acids. Per the germline V gene, CDR1 is MNHNS and CDR2 is SASEGT. This CDR3 reads CASSLRTGCNQPQHF. CDR3 sequence (DNA): TGTGCCAGCAGTCTTCGGACAGGGTGCAATCAGCCCCAGCATTTT.

Turning to this clonotype: A much larger clone differs from this one at a single base, so this may be a read error. The CDR3 DNA follows: TGTGCCAGCAGGCTCAGGGTAATGAATGAAAAACTGTTTTTT. Protein: CASRLRVMNEKLFF. The chain links TRBV12-3 or TRBV12-4 to TRBJ1-4, with D possibly TRBD1 on 5 matching bases. The CDR3 is 14 residues long. The ends were cut back, 6 bases at V and 5 bases at J, with 13 bases in the middle.

Ten or more counts support this clonotype. This rearrangement joins TRBV14 to TRBJ2-2; the D is unclear. Looked up from germline, CDR1 is SGHDN and CDR2 is FVKESK. The V end was cut by 4 bases, the J end by 3 bases, with 6 bases between. This CDR3 contains 13 residues. The CDR3 nucleotides are TGTGCCAGCAGCCTGCGTTACACCGGGGAGCTGTTTTTT. Translating gives CASSLRYTGELFF.

The count of this clonotype is one. A much larger clone sits a single nucleotide away, making a read error possible. The chain has TRBV4-1 and TRBJ2-7; TRBD1 agrees at 9 bases. Looked up from germline, CDR1 is MGHRA and CDR2 is YSYEKL. The CDR3 runs to 15 residues. The V segment lost 4 bases and the J segment 3 bases; nucleotides outside the gene matches: 7. The CDR3 DNA is TGCGCCAGCAGCCGAGGGGGACAGGGCTACTACGAGCAGTACTTC. Its protein product is CASSRGGQGYYEQYF.

There are a few counts of this clonotype. The chain links TRBV6-2 or TRBV6-3 to TRBJ2-1; TRBD2 agrees at 9 bases. The CDR3 consists of 21 residues. Germline V lookup: CDR1 MNHEY, CDR2 SVGEGT. The junction had 15 bases not matched to a gene; V was cut back by 0 bases and J by 0 bases. CDR3 sequence: CASSYSFSGLAPQSSYNEQFF. In DNA, the CDR3 is TGTGCCAGCAGTTACTCGTTCTCAGGACTAGCGCCCCAGAGCTCCTACAATGAGCAGTTCTTC.

This chain uses TRBV7-8 with TRBJ2-1; no clear D gene. Trimming took 3 bases from V and 6 from J, leaving 12 bases between them. In germline, CDR1 is SGHVS, CDR2 FQNEAQ. The CDR3 has 14 amino acids. Here the CDR3 reads CASSFPGPGNEQFF. Written as DNA, the CDR3 is TGTGCCAGCAGCTTCCCCGGGCCGGGCAATGAGCAGTTCTTC.

This clonotype occurred many times. The chain couples TRBV28 to TRBJ2-5; D might be TRBD1 or TRBD2, each matching 5 bases. The V gene lost 2 bases and the J gene lost 1 base, with 17 bases spanning the gap. Germline lookup yields CDR1 MDHEN and CDR2 SYDVKM. The CDR3 runs to 17 residues. Written as DNA, the CDR3 is TGTGCCAGCAGTTTAGGACCCCCAGGGAGCCTCCAAGAGACCCAGTACTTC. This encodes CASSLGPPGSLQETQYF. Complete variable domain (other parts from reference TRBV28 and TRBJ2-5): DVKVTQSSRYLVKRTGEKVFLECVQDMDHENMFWYRQDPGLGLRLIYFSYDVKMKEKGDIPEGYSVSREKKERFSLILESASTNQTSMYLCASSLGPPGSLQETQYFGPGTRLLVL.

Ten or more counts support this clonotype. The rearrangement joins TRBV4-1 to TRBJ2-3; D is perhaps TRBD1 (5 bases). The V end lost 4 bases, the J end lost 1 base, and 15 bases lay between the germline ends. The CDR3 totals 16 residues. Germline lookup yields CDR1 MGHRA and CDR2 YSYEKL. The CDR3 spells CASSLDGQGGTDTQYF. Here the CDR3 DNA reads TGCGCCAGCAGCCTCGATGGGCAGGGTGGCACAGATACGCAGTATTTT.

On this clonotype itself: The germline gene is not matched at one end of the junction; a read error may be the cause. This sequence joins TRBV6-2 or TRBV6-3 and TRBJ2-3; D remains unclear. Germline V lookup: CDR1 MNHEY, CDR2 SVGEGT. The CDR3 consists of 15 residues. This CDR3 reads CVSSYSFARTDTQYF. The CDR3 nucleotides are TGTGTCAGCAGCTACTCGTTCGCTCGAACTGATACGCAGTATTTT.

In its sample, this clonotype was seen once. This chain connects TRBV5-8 to TRBJ2-1; maybe TRBD2 (6 bases). Per the germline V gene, CDR1 is SGHTS and CDR2 is YDEGEE. The CDR3 has 13 residues. V gave up 6 bases and J gave up 2 bases, with 9 bases separating them. The CDR3 sequence is CASIGRAYNEQFF. For the CDR3, the DNA is TGTGCCAGCATCGGGAGAGCCTACAATGAGCAGTTCTTC.

A word on this clonotype: The junction shows a germline mismatch at one end, possibly a read error. This rearrangement joins TRBV6-5 to TRBJ2-7; perhaps TRBD1 as D (6 bases). The CDR3 has 12 residues. From germline, CDR1 is MNHEY and CDR2 SVGAGI. The CDR3 DNA follows: TGTGCCGGCACTTCCAGGGGTTACGAGCAGTGCTTC. Its translation is CAGTSRGYEQCF.

The table lists this clonotype with many counts. The V call is TRBV6-1, the J call TRBJ1-5; 8 nucleotides align to TRBD1. Germline V gene lookup returns CDR1 MNHNS and CDR2 SASEGT. V lost 2 bases, J lost 4 bases, and 4 bases stayed unmatched. The CDR3 runs to 15 residues. CDR3 in DNA: TGTGCCAGCAGTGAAACGGGACAGGAGAATCAGCCCCAGCATTTT. Translating it yields CASSETGQENQPQHF.

As DNA, the CDR3 is TGCGCCAGCAGCTTGCGCGGCAGCATTAACAATGAGCAGTTCTTC. Protein sequence: CASSLRGSINNEQFF. The genes are TRBV5-1 and TRBJ2-1, with unresolved D. This CDR3 comprises 15 residues. Germline lookup yields CDR1 SGHRS and CDR2 YFSETQ. V was clipped by 1 base and J by 5 bases, with 13 bases between them.

This clonotype was seen only a few times. This sequence may be a read error, since a much larger clone differs from it by one base. This rearrangement joins TRBV4-2 to TRBJ2-1; D is possibly TRBD1 or TRBD2 (6 bases each). V lost 1 base, J lost 8 bases, and 21 bases lay in between. CDR1 LGHNA and CDR2 YNFKEQ come from the germline V gene. CDR3 size: 17 residues. Here the CDR3 DNA reads TGTGCCAGCAGCCAAGTCCCTAGGGGGGAACTTATTGATGAGCAGTTCTTC. Protein product: CASSQVPRGELIDEQFF.